Presented here are 25 T cell receptor beta chains from one specimen sequenced in a study of Ad26.COV2.S vaccination and SARS-CoV-2 variants (dated by TCRdb to the early 2020s). This specimen's treatment or condition label, per the study, means: 15 to 20 received Ad26.COV2.S at low or high dose, single or two shots; 5 received placebo; per-sample allocation not given. For vaccine and placebo recipients, the sequenced repertoires came from samples collected on day 63 after the first injection. The library relied on the immunoSEQ multiplex PCR assay. TCRdb obtained this table from immuneACCESS and retained in-frame rearrangements with V and J assigned. These tables miss some clones; where compared with another copy, unresolved V genes account for less than half of the shortfall, and the remainder is unexplained. For this sample the table gives some 460,000 clones, of which 80% to 90% were detected only once. The ten biggest clones cover 1.5% to 2% of the sample.

Sequenced here: peripheral blood, sampled in a trial of Ad26.COV2.S vaccine versus placebo. All receptors derive from a person between 18 and 65 years old who received the Ad26.COV2.S COVID-19 vaccine or a placebo.

The chain couples TRBV3-1 (or the pseudogene TRBV3-2) to TRBJ2-4; weak D call: TRBD1 (6 bases). V shed 1 base and J shed 0 bases, with 10 bases lying between them. The CDR3 extends over 16 amino acids. CDR1 and CDR2 from the germline V gene are LGHDT and YNNKEL (reference sequence). The CDR3 is CASSQGRTVAKNIQYF. The DNA of the CDR3 is TGTGCCAGCAGCCAAGGCAGGACAGTAGCCAAAAACATTCAGTACTTC.

The chain links TRBV6-5 to TRBJ2-7; 9 nucleotides line up with TRBD1. Germline CDR1 reads MNHEY; CDR2 reads SVGAGI. V was clipped by 6 bases and J by 5 bases; unmatched bases: 8. The CDR3 has 14 residues. The CDR3 DNA sequence: TGTGCCAGCAGAGCCGGGACAGGGAGGGACGAGCAGTACTTC. It encodes CASRAGTGRDEQYF.

The genes are TRBV30 and TRBJ1-1; 10 bases agree with TRBD1. Unmatched junction bases numbered 9, after V lost 2 bases and J lost 9 bases. Germline CDR1 GTSNPN, CDR2 SVGIG (reference sequence). There are 14 residues in the CDR3. The CDR3 region is CAWSPGTGASKAFF. The CDR3 DNA sequence: TGTGCCTGGAGTCCAGGGACAGGGGCGTCCAAAGCTTTCTTT.

This clone came up once. The chain links TRBV6-5 to TRBJ1-6; 8 positions agree with TRBD1. Per the germline V gene, CDR1 is MNHEY and CDR2 is SVGAGI. Trimming took 5 bases from V and 9 from J; bases not matched to a gene: 3. The CDR3 is 13 residues long. The CDR3 coding sequence is TGTGCCAGCAGTAAGACAGGGGTTTCACCCCTCCACTTT. As protein: CASSKTGVSPLHF.

The V call is TRBV27, the J call TRBJ1-1, with D tentatively TRBD1 (6 bases). From germline, CDR1 is MNHEY and CDR2 SMNVEV (reference sequence). CDR3 length: 13 residues. Trimming removed 6 bases from V and 3 bases from J, with 11 bases in between. The CDR3 region is CASRGAQHTEAFF. The CDR3 DNA follows: TGTGCCAGCAGGGGGGCACAGCACACTGAAGCTTTCTTT.

The V and J genes are TRBV7-9 and TRBJ2-2; D gene ambiguous. Trimming pared 0 bases from V and 5 bases from J, leaving 10 bases between. The germline V gene has CDR1 SEHNR and CDR2 FQNEAQ (reference sequence). This CDR3 comprises 15 residues. In DNA, the CDR3 is TGTGCCAGCAGCTTAGCGTCGCAAGCGACCGGGGAGCTGTTTTTT. The encoded protein is CASSLASQATGELFF.

This chain's CDR3 is CASSLWPHNEQFF. CDR3 coding DNA: TGTGCCAGCAGCTTATGGCCCCACAATGAGCAGTTCTTC. V and J are TRBV7-3 and TRBJ2-1; D not certain. V lost 2 bases and J lost 5, with 7 bases in between. There are 13 residues in the CDR3. CDR1 SGHTA and CDR2 FQGTGA come from the germline V gene.

The genes are TRBV18 and TRBJ2-5; D uncertain. The germline V and J ends were trimmed by 0 bases and 4 bases, with 12 bases remaining between them. The CDR3 spans 15 residues. Germline V gives CDR1 KGHSH, CDR2 LQKENI. The CDR3 nucleotides are TGTGCCAGCTCACCACCGGGCGGTTTGGGAGAGACCCAGTACTTC. Translating gives CASSPPGGLGETQYF.

This chain connects TRBV18 to TRBJ1-2, with D uncertain. Germline loops: CDR1 KGHSH, CDR2 LQKENI. The CDR3 spans 14 residues. Trimming removed 4 bases at V and 3 bases at J, with 12 bases between. CDR3 sequence (DNA): TGTGCCAGCTCACGCGACCTTGACGACTATGGCTACACCTTC. It translates to CASSRDLDDYGYTF. Full variable domain (remainder filled in from reference TRBV18 and TRBJ1-2): NAGVMQNPRHLVRRRGQEARLRCSPMKGHSHVYWYRQLPEEGLKFMVYLQKENIIDESGMPKERFSAEFPKEGPSILRIQQVVRGDSAAYFCASSRDLDDYGYTFGSGTRLTVV.

This chain connects TRBV5-4 to TRBJ2-1; D might be TRBD2 (6 bases). The CDR3 runs 15 residues. Trimming shortened V by 0 bases and J by 5 bases, and 12 bases separated the two germline ends. In germline, CDR1 is SGHNT, CDR2 YYREEE (reference sequence). The CDR3 DNA is TGTGCCAGCAGCTTGGGGGGGGTGGGAAACAATGAGCAGTTCTTC. This translates into CASSLGGVGNNEQFF.

The V and J genes are TRBV3-1 (or the pseudogene TRBV3-2) and TRBJ1-1; D uncertain. V was trimmed by 0 bases and J by 1 base, leaving 9 bases between them. The CDR3 is 15 amino acids. Germline V CDR1 and CDR2: LGHDT, YNNKEL (reference sequence). The CDR3, as DNA: TGTGCCAGCAGCCAAGAGGCAGCCTCGAACACTGAAGCTTTCTTT. Its protein product is CASSQEAASNTEAFF.

The chain is built from TRBV15 and TRBJ1-1, with 10 positions matching TRBD1. The J segment lost 5 bases and the V segment lost 1 base, leaving 4 bases of the junction unmatched. Germline V CDR1 and CDR2: LNHNV, YYDKDF (reference sequence). The CDR3 is 15 amino acids. The CDR3 DNA reads TGTGCCACCAGCAGAGGAGGGACAGGGGCGACTGAAGCTTTCTTT. Protein: CATSRGGTGATEAFF.

The J gene is TRBJ1-3, the V gene TRBV6-6, with D tentatively TRBD1 (6 bases). The V end was cut by 6 bases, the J end by 0 bases, with 12 bases between. Germline values: CDR1 MNHNY, CDR2 SVGAGI (reference sequence). The CDR3 contains 15 residues. CDR3 sequence reads: CASRRQESSGNTIYF. The CDR3 region has the DNA TGTGCCAGCAGGAGACAGGAGAGCTCTGGAAACACCATATATTTT.

V gene TRBV15 combines with J gene TRBJ1-1; D perhaps matches TRBD1 (6 bases). V dropped 2 bases and J dropped 5 bases, with 15 bases sitting between them. Germline V gene lookup returns CDR1 LNHNV and CDR2 YYDKDF (reference sequence). This CDR3 region has 15 residues. DNA of the CDR3: TGTGCCACCAGCAGATTGGGGGGCGGAGGTACTGAAGCTTTCTTT. Its translation is CATSRLGGGGTEAFF.

This clone was seen a few times. J is TRBJ1-5 and V is TRBV18; unclear D gene. V dropped 1 base and J dropped 5 bases, with 12 bases sitting between them. Germline loops: CDR1 KGHSH, CDR2 LQKENI. The CDR3 length is 15 residues. The CDR3 DNA is TGTGCCAGCTCACCACGCGAGGGTATAGATCAGCCCCAGCATTTT. Translation gives CASSPREGIDQPQHF.

On this clone: Other DNA sequences of this sample code for an identical CDR3. This chain links TRBV18 with TRBJ2-4; TRBD1 agrees at 10 bases. The CDR3 contains 15 residues. Per the germline V gene, CDR1 is KGHSH and CDR2 is LQKENI. V shed 0 bases, J shed 8 bases, and the junction held 4 bases outside the gene matches. Written as DNA, the CDR3 is TGTGCCAGCTCACCACCGGGACAGGGGATGGACATTCAGTACTTC. It is translated as CASSPPGQGMDIQYF.

The chain combines TRBV29-1 with TRBJ1-2; maybe TRBD1 (6 bases). V was trimmed by 2 bases and J by 7 bases, leaving 11 bases between them. The CDR3 loop spans 12 amino acids. CDR1 is SQVTM and CDR2 is ANQGSEA in the germline V gene. DNA for the CDR3: TGCAGCGTTGAACTGGGGGCGGGTGGCTACACCTTC. Amino acid sequence: CSVELGAGGYTF.

The genes are TRBV3-1 (or the pseudogene TRBV3-2) and TRBJ2-1, with D perhaps TRBD1 or TRBD2 (5 bases each). Germline CDR1 is LGHDT and CDR2 is YNNKEL (reference sequence). This CDR3 is built from 14 residues. V was clipped by 0 bases and J by 9 bases, with 12 bases between them. This CDR3 reads CASSQDSPGREQFF. In DNA, the CDR3 is TGTGCCAGCAGCCAAGATTCGCCGGGGCGTGAGCAGTTCTTC.

The V gene is TRBV11-2, the J gene TRBJ1-2, with D possibly being TRBD1 (5 bases). Germline CDR1 SGHAT, CDR2 FQNNGV. The CDR3 has 14 residues. Trimming took 5 bases from V and 4 from J, leaving 14 bases between them. The CDR3 spells CASSPPTGLYGYTF. In nucleotides, the CDR3 is TGTGCCAGCAGCCCCCCAACAGGCCTCTATGGCTACACCTTC. Full variable domain (rest looked up from reference TRBV11-2 and TRBJ1-2): EAGVAQSPRYKIIEKRQSVAFWCNPISGHATLYWYQQILGQGPKLLIQFQNNGVVDDSQLPKDRFSAERLKGVDSTLKIQPAKLEDSAVYLCASSPPTGLYGYTFGSGTRLTVV.

The chain has TRBV28 and TRBJ1-3; D is unresolved. Trimming took off 2 bases at V and 0 bases at J, with 11 bases between the two ends. This CDR3 spans 16 amino acids. CDR1 is MDHEN and CDR2 is SYDVKM in the germline V gene. The chain's CDR3 is CASSLPTLGSGNTIYF. CDR3 sequence (DNA): TGTGCCAGCAGTTTACCGACACTCGGCTCTGGAAACACCATATATTTT.

This rearrangement joins TRBV15 to TRBJ2-1; unclear D gene. The germline V gene encodes CDR1 LNHNV and CDR2 YYDKDF (reference sequence). This CDR3 region has 14 residues. Trimming cost V 3 bases and J 9 bases, with 15 bases left between them. CDR3: CATSRDPRNSEQFF. CDR3 coding DNA: TGTGCCACCAGCAGGGACCCTAGGAATAGTGAGCAGTTCTTC.

The V call is TRBV4-1, the J call TRBJ1-2; tentative D call: TRBD1 (5 bases). The CDR3 extends over 16 amino acids. V was clipped by 2 bases and J by 4 bases, with 17 bases between them. Germline V gene sequence: CDR1 MGHRA, CDR2 YSYEKL. DNA of the CDR3: TGCGCCAGCAGCCAAACCCCGGAGGGGTTTGGCTATGGCTACACCTTC. Translation: CASSQTPEGFGYGYTF.

The genes are TRBV25-1 and TRBJ1-3; 8 bases map to TRBD1. CDR1 and CDR2 (germline): MGHDK, SYGVNS. There are 14 residues in the CDR3. With 8 bases clipped from V and 4 bases from J, the junction kept 7 bases outside the gene matches. The CDR3, as DNA: TGTGCCAGCCTAAACAGGGGGGGAGGAAACACCATATATTTT. Translated: CASLNRGGGNTIYF.

This chain connects TRBV10-2 to TRBJ2-1, with 9 nucleotides matching TRBD2. J was trimmed by 3 bases and V by 10 bases; bases with no gene match: 10. The CDR3 totals 15 residues. Germline V gene sequence: CDR1 WSHSY, CDR2 SAAADI. The CDR3 sequence is CATTSGTSLYNEQFF. CDR3 nucleotides: TGCGCCACCACGTCCGGGACTAGCCTCTACAATGAGCAGTTCTTC.

V and J are TRBV5-1 and TRBJ2-7, with a possible D match to TRBD2 (6 bases). The ends were cut back, 5 bases at V and 4 bases at J, with 16 bases in the middle. CDR1 SGHRS and CDR2 YFSETQ come from the germline V gene. The CDR3 contains 14 residues. For the CDR3, the DNA is TGCGCCAGCAGGAGGTCGCGGGAATTGTACGAGCAGTACTTC. Protein product: CASRRSRELYEQYF.